A single sample gave rise to the 31 T cell receptor beta chains below, sequenced in a study of cytomegalovirus exposure and HLA in healthy donors. Profiling relied on immunoSEQ multiplex PCR, and the TCRdb table lists in-frame clones only, not all of them. This sample has about 260,000 clones, with less than 95% found just once. Sequencing was performed on PBMCs. The receptors here all came from a woman aged 25 to 39 in good health and CMV-seronegative.

This sequence joins TRBV7-9 and TRBJ2-4; D tentatively reads TRBD1 or TRBD2 (5 bases each). This CDR3 has 15 residues. The germline V gene has CDR1 SEHNR and CDR2 FQNEAQ (reference sequence). Trimming left V 4 bases short and J 9 bases short, with 19 bases between. The CDR3 DNA is TGTGCCAGCAGCTACCAACAGGCGAGAGGAGGCATTCAGTACTTC. Translating gives CASSYQQARGGIQYF. The full variable domain, rest sourced from reference TRBV7-9 and TRBJ2-4, is DTGVSQNPRHKITKRGQNVTFRCDPISEHNRLYWYRQTLGQGPEFLTYFQNEAQLEKSRLLSDRFSAERPKGSFSTLEIQRTEQGDSAMYLCASSYQQARGGIQYFGAGTRLSVL.

The V and J genes are TRBV28 and TRBJ2-2; 7 bases match TRBD1. J lost 1 base, V lost 5 bases, and 7 bases had no gene match. The germline CDR1 and CDR2 sequences are MDHEN and SYDVKM. The CDR3 sequence is 16 residues long. The CDR3 DNA sequence: TGTGCCAGCAGTGCGAACAGGGGACAGAACACCGGGGAGCTGTTTTTT. Protein: CASSANRGQNTGELFF. The full variable domain, completed using reference TRBV28 and TRBJ2-2, is DVKVTQSSRYLVKRTGEKVFLECVQDMDHENMFWYRQDPGLGLRLIYFSYDVKMKEKGDIPEGYSVSREKKERFSLILESASTNQTSMYLCASSANRGQNTGELFFGEGSRLTVL.

The chain links TRBV7-3 to TRBJ2-5; 8 bases match TRBD1. The CDR3 sequence is 14 residues long. The germline V gene has CDR1 SGHTA and CDR2 FQGTGA. V lost 5 bases to trimming and J lost 1 base; unmatched junction nucleotides: 3. CDR3 coding DNA: TGTGCCAGCAGCCCGACAGGGGCCCAAGAGACCCAGTACTTC. It codes for CASSPTGAQETQYF.

The chain is built from TRBV23-1 and TRBJ2-7; 7 bases map to TRBD1. TRBV23-1 qualifies as an ORF whose function is uncertain. The CDR3 runs to 13 residues. After removal of 6 bases from V and 2 bases from J, the junction contained 4 bases not matched to a gene. The CDR3 sequence: CASRQGPTYEQYF. CDR3 DNA sequence: TGCGCCAGCAGACAGGGGCCAACCTACGAGCAGTACTTC.

The sample holds one count of this clone. This chain joins TRBV4-2 and TRBJ2-5; TRBD2 matches at 14 bases. The CDR3 is made up of 14 amino acids. CDR1 and CDR2 from the germline V gene are LGHNA and YNFKEQ. With V trimmed by 10 bases and J by 4 bases, 5 bases remained unmatched. This chain's CDR3 is CATGTSGSGETQYF. The CDR3 region has the DNA TGTGCCACTGGGACTAGCGGGAGTGGAGAGACCCAGTACTTC.

The V call is TRBV11-2, the J call TRBJ2-1; D unresolved. This CDR3 has 13 residues. Germline CDR1 SGHAT, CDR2 FQNNGV. The V end lost 0 bases, the J end lost 6 bases, and 6 bases lay between the germline ends. The CDR3 loop is CASSLETVNEQFF. CDR3 in DNA: TGTGCCAGCAGCTTAGAAACGGTCAATGAGCAGTTCTTC.

V usage is TRBV27 and J usage is TRBJ2-3; D remains unclear. Trimming left V 2 bases short and J 5 bases short, with 17 bases between. The CDR3 spans 16 residues. The germline V gene has CDR1 MNHEY and CDR2 SMNVEV (reference sequence). CDR3 coding DNA: TGTGCCAGCAGTTTAGGGTACCCCCTATGGGGAGATACGCAGTATTTT. Encoded protein: CASSLGYPLWGDTQYF.

The chain employs TRBV5-1 and TRBJ1-1; weak D call: TRBD1 (6 bases). The length of the CDR3 is 14 residues. Germline V CDR1 and CDR2: SGHRS, YFSETQ. Trimming left V 2 bases short and J 0 bases short, with 8 bases between. CDR3 in DNA: TGCGCCAGCAGCTTAGGGACACTGAACACTGAAGCTTTCTTT. Translated: CASSLGTLNTEAFF.

The genes are TRBV5-1 and TRBJ2-5, with 8 bases matching TRBD2. Germline V gene sequence: CDR1 SGHRS, CDR2 YFSETQ. There are 15 residues in the CDR3. The J segment lost 5 bases and the V segment lost 5 bases, leaving 11 bases of the junction unmatched. The CDR3 region is CASRTSGSSGETQYF. The DNA for the CDR3 is TGCGCCAGCAGGACAAGCGGGAGTAGCGGCGAGACCCAGTACTTC.

This clone was seen a handful of times. This rearrangement joins TRBV19 to TRBJ1-1; D perhaps matches TRBD1 (5 bases). The V gene's germline CDR1 is LNHDA and CDR2 SQIVND (reference sequence). Trimming took off 1 base at V and 8 bases at J, with 11 bases between the two ends. The CDR3 covers 13 residues. The DNA for the CDR3 is TGTGCCAGTAGTATAGTAGGCGCAGGGGAAGCTTTCTTT. Translating it yields CASSIVGAGEAFF.

The chain joins TRBV7-2 to TRBJ1-2, with a possible D match to TRBD1 (6 bases). In germline, CDR1 is SGHTA, CDR2 FQGNSA. The CDR3 is made up of 13 amino acids. Trimming removed 5 bases from V and 2 bases from J, with 9 bases in between. In DNA form, the CDR3 reads TGTGCCAGCAGCCTAGGACAGAACTATGGCTACACCTTC. It codes for CASSLGQNYGYTF.

The genes are TRBV6-5 and TRBJ1-5; the D gene is possibly TRBD1 (5 bases). The CDR3 is 14 amino acids. With 0 bases removed from V and 6 bases from J, the gap between germline ends came to 9 bases. Germline assignment: CDR1 MNHEY and CDR2 SVGAGI. In DNA, the CDR3 is TGTGCCAGCAGTTACTCACCGGGGGGTCAGCCCCAGCATTTT. Protein sequence: CASSYSPGGQPQHF.

The V and J genes are TRBV2 and TRBJ1-5, with 9 bases identical to TRBD1. Germline CDR1 reads SNHLY; CDR2 reads FYNNEI. Germline trimming cut 5 bases from V and 1 base from J; bases unmatched to any gene: 6. The CDR3 is 16 residues long. CDR3 sequence (DNA): TGTGCCAGCAGTTACAGGGGGCTAAGGAGCAATCAGCCCCAGCATTTT. This sequence encodes CASSYRGLRSNQPQHF.

The rearrangement joins TRBV5-4 to TRBJ2-1; tentatively, D is TRBD1 (6 bases). V lost 1 base to trimming and J lost 5 bases, with 10 bases between them. The length of the CDR3 is 14 residues. Germline CDR1 is SGHNT and CDR2 is YYREEE (reference sequence). CDR3 residues: CASSLRGKNNEQFF. CDR3 sequence (DNA): TGTGCCAGCAGCTTGAGGGGGAAGAACAATGAGCAGTTCTTC. The whole variable domain, filled in from reference TRBV5-4 and TRBJ2-1, reads ETGVTQSPTHLIKTRGQQVTLRCSSQSGHNTVSWYQQALGQGPQFIFQYYREEENGRGNFPPRFSGLQFPNYSSELNVNALELDDSALYLCASSLRGKNNEQFFGPGTRLTVL.

V is TRBV7-9 and J is TRBJ2-7; the D gene is possibly TRBD2 (6 bases). CDR1 and CDR2 from the germline V gene are SEHNR and FQNEAQ (reference sequence). The V and J ends lost 5 bases and 4 bases respectively, with 15 bases between them. This CDR3 has 14 residues. The CDR3 is CASSHFSGVYEQYF. The CDR3 nucleotides are TGTGCCAGCAGCCACTTTTCGGGGGTGTACGAGCAGTACTTC.

In its sample, this clone was seen once. The V call is TRBV10-3, the J call TRBJ1-1; 8 nucleotides align to TRBD1. Germline CDR1 is ENHRY and CDR2 is SYGVKD. This CDR3 is 14 amino acids long. Trimming removed 2 bases from V and 5 bases from J; junction bases left unmatched: 4. The CDR3 DNA reads TGTGCCATCAGTGAGGCAGGGGGCGGTACTGAAGCTTTCTTT. Amino acids: CAISEAGGGTEAFF.

CDR3 protein: CASSSQNTGELFF. The CDR3 nucleotides are TGTGCCAGCAGTTCTCAGAACACCGGGGAGCTGTTTTTT. The chain recombines TRBV6-1 with TRBJ2-2; D gene uncertain. The CDR3 extends over 13 amino acids. Germline lookup yields CDR1 MNHNS and CDR2 SASEGT. Trimming pared 5 bases from V and 1 base from J, leaving 5 bases between.

This chain joins TRBV27 and TRBJ2-3; D remains ambiguous. The CDR3 runs to 12 residues. V gave up 5 bases and J gave up 1 base, with 4 bases separating them. CDR1 and CDR2 (germline): MNHEY, SMNVEV (reference sequence). The CDR3 loop is CASSGGTDTQYF. CDR3 in DNA: TGTGCCAGCAGTGGAGGCACAGATACGCAGTATTTT.

The CDR3 region is CASSDADRAPNQPQHF. CDR3 sequence (DNA): TGTGCCAGCAGTGACGCGGACAGGGCTCCCAATCAGCCCCAGCATTTT. The chain employs TRBV6-4 and TRBJ1-5, with 8 bases matching TRBD1. This CDR3 spans 16 amino acids. V was clipped by 2 bases and J by 3 bases; unmatched bases: 6. Germline CDR1 reads MRHNA; CDR2 reads SNTAGT.

The chain uses TRBV2 and TRBJ2-1, with 7 bases aligning to TRBD2. The germline V gene encodes CDR1 SNHLY and CDR2 FYNNEI. The CDR3 length is 18 residues. The V gene end was trimmed by 4 bases and the J gene end by 0 bases; junction bases not matched to a gene: 12. As DNA, the CDR3 is TGTGCCAGCAGTGCCCTCGGGGGGACCACGAGCTCCTACAATGAGCAGTTCTTC. It translates to CASSALGGTTSSYNEQFF.

CDR3 sequence: CASSLGTGVSLNYYEQYF. The DNA of the CDR3 is TGCGCCAGCAGCTTGGGGACAGGGGTAAGCTTAAACTACTACGAGCAGTACTTC. The chain joins TRBV5-1 to TRBJ2-7; 9 bases are shared with TRBD1. With 0 bases clipped from V and 3 bases from J, the junction kept 13 bases outside the gene matches. The CDR3 is made up of 18 amino acids. Looked up from germline, CDR1 is SGHRS and CDR2 is YFSETQ.

This clone has only a few counts. This chain connects TRBV2 to TRBJ1-2; D might be TRBD1 (6 bases). Germline V gives CDR1 SNHLY, CDR2 FYNNEI. CDR3 length: 16 amino acids. The V end was cut by 4 bases, the J end by 4 bases, with 19 bases between. The chain's CDR3 is CASSGRVHRDLYGYTF. The CDR3 bases are TGTGCCAGCAGTGGGAGGGTCCACAGGGACCTCTATGGCTACACCTTC.

In its sample, this clone was seen once. This chain connects TRBV29-1 to TRBJ2-3; D remains unclear. Germline V gene lookup returns CDR1 SQVTM and CDR2 ANQGSEA. This CDR3 is built from 16 residues. Trimming cost V 4 bases and J 3 bases, with 20 bases left between them. For the CDR3, the DNA is TGCAGCGTTGGGGGTAGTTTGGCAGTGGGAACAGATACGCAGTATTTT. Translating it yields CSVGGSLAVGTDTQYF.

This clone was recorded once. J is TRBJ2-2 and V is TRBV19; unclear D gene. The CDR3 runs 13 residues. Germline V lookup: CDR1 LNHDA, CDR2 SQIVND (reference sequence). V lost 3 bases to trimming and J lost 8 bases, with 10 bases between them. The CDR3 sequence: CASSMIRSGELFF. DNA of the CDR3: TGTGCCAGTAGTATGATAAGGTCAGGGGAGCTGTTTTTT.

This chain joins TRBV6-5 and TRBJ2-2, with 8 positions matching TRBD1. V gave up 7 bases and J gave up 5 bases; unmatched junction bases: 6. The CDR3 loop spans 14 amino acids. Looked up from germline, CDR1 is MNHEY and CDR2 is SVGAGI. Written as DNA, the CDR3 is TGTGCCAGCAACGGACGGACAGGGACCGGGGAGCTGTTTTTT. Amino acids: CASNGRTGTGELFF.

The table lists this clone with a count of one. Here the CDR3 reads CASSQTPTGAASQQYF. CDR3 nucleotides: TGTGCCAGCAGCCAAACCCCAACAGGGGCGGCCTCACAGCAGTACTTC. This chain joins TRBV16 and TRBJ2-7; TRBD1 matches 7 bases. CDR3 length: 16 amino acids. The germline CDR1 and CDR2 sequences are KGHSY and FQNENV. Trimming removed 2 bases from V and 8 bases from J; junction bases left unmatched: 15.

The chain uses TRBV4-1 and TRBJ2-7; D call uncertain. Between the trimmed V and J ends, which lost 0 bases and 0 bases, there was a span of 12 bases. The CDR3 covers 16 residues. In germline, CDR1 is MGHRA, CDR2 YSYEKL. The CDR3 DNA reads TGCGCCAGCAGCCAAGATCTTGGATTCAGCTCCTACGAGCAGTACTTC. It is translated as CASSQDLGFSSYEQYF.

V and J are TRBV28 and TRBJ2-1; no clear D. CDR3 size: 12 residues. The V and J ends lost 2 bases and 8 bases respectively, with 7 bases between them. Per the germline V gene, CDR1 is MDHEN and CDR2 is SYDVKM. The CDR3 protein is CASSLGGDEQFF. The CDR3 DNA is TGTGCCAGCAGTTTAGGTGGGGATGAGCAGTTCTTC.

This chain connects TRBV15 to TRBJ2-1, with no clear D. V lost 0 bases to trimming and J lost 4 bases, with 7 bases between them. Germline loops: CDR1 LNHNV, CDR2 YYDKDF (reference sequence). CDR3 length: 14 amino acids. In DNA form, the CDR3 reads TGTGCCACCAGCAGAGATTATGGGTACAATGAGCAGTTCTTC. It yields the protein CATSRDYGYNEQFF.

The chain links TRBV11-3 to TRBJ2-7; the D gene is possibly TRBD1 (5 bases). The germline V gene encodes CDR1 SGHNT and CDR2 YENEEA. The CDR3 runs to 14 residues. The ends were cut back, 0 bases at V and 1 base at J, with 7 bases in the middle. CDR3 sequence (DNA): TGTGCCAGCAGCTTAGAGTCAGGGTCCTACGAGCAGTACTTC. This encodes CASSLESGSYEQYF. Using reference TRBV11-3 and TRBJ2-7 for the parts outside the CDR3, the full variable domain is EAGVVQSPRYKIIEKKQPVAFWCNPISGHNTLYWYLQNLGQGPELLIRYENEEAVDDSQLPKDRFSAERLKGVDSTLKIQPAELGDSAVYLCASSLESGSYEQYFGPGTRLTVT.

This chain joins TRBV5-1 and TRBJ2-7; D is unresolved. From germline, CDR1 is SGHRS and CDR2 YFSETQ. Trimming took 4 bases from V and 2 from J, leaving 13 bases between them. This CDR3 contains 14 residues. The CDR3 here is CASSDRPQTYEQYF. CDR3 nucleotides: TGCGCCAGCAGCGATCGGCCACAAACCTACGAGCAGTACTTC.